The entry below describes one TCR beta chain. Its specificity is unknown. This specimen belongs to a study of cytomegalovirus exposure and HLA in healthy donors. Study-level points and caveats: According to the study, 160 or so TCR beta chains were cytomegalovirus-associated. Earlier results showed most TCR beta V segments being productive about 87% or about 30% of the time. In a later analysis, across HLA loci, associated TCR counts were highest for DRB1, lowest for HLA-C.

PCR used 60 Vbeta primers and 13 Jbeta primers. Clones were read by immunoSEQ multiplex PCR, and TCRdb kept only the in-frame ones, dropping some. The table includes 150,000 to 200,000 clones, around 83% detected once. Germline lookup yields CDR1 MDHEN and CDR2 SYDVKM. This CDR3 region has 13 residues. V lost 4 bases and J 5 bases, leaving 9 bases between the germline ends. Sequencing used PBMCs. The chain is built from TRBV28 and TRBJ1-3; D might be TRBD1 (6 bases). This receptor was obtained from a man aged 50 to 60 in good health and CMV-seropositive. CDR3 coding DNA: TGTGCCAGCAGTTCACAGGGCCGAAACACCATATATTTT. Protein: CASSSQGRNTIYF.